One sample yielded the 7 T cell receptor beta chains listed below, sequenced in a study of OX40 agonist ivuxolimab in advanced cancers. Using immunoSEQ multiplex PCR, the repertoire was profiled, and TCRdb retains in-frame clones only, with some absent. This table holds 70,000 to 85,000 clones, 90% to 95% found once. The sequences come from CD4+ or CD8+ T cells sorted from blood, collected in a trial of the OX40 agonist ivuxolimab. All receptors come from an adult with an advanced solid tumor such as melanoma, head and neck, liver or kidney cancer.

This chain connects TRBV2 to TRBJ2-7, with 7 bases matching TRBD2. V lost 3 bases and J lost 3; bases outside the gene matches: 8. The CDR3 is 15 amino acids. Germline CDR1 SNHLY, CDR2 FYNNEI. The CDR3: CASSESSGGVYEQYF. CDR3 DNA sequence: TGTGCCAGCAGTGAGTCTAGCGGAGGGGTCTACGAGCAGTACTTC.

The chain uses TRBV11-3 and TRBJ2-1; 10 bases are shared with TRBD2. CDR1 SGHNT and CDR2 YENEEA come from the germline V gene. V dropped 0 bases and J dropped 9; count of bases not matched to a gene: 11. This CDR3 is built from 17 residues. CDR3 coding DNA: TGTGCCAGCAGCTTAGAACCACCTAGCGGGAGCGTGGGTGAGCAGTTCTTC. Translation: CASSLEPPSGSVGEQFF.

The rearrangement uses TRBV7-8 and TRBJ2-7, with TRBD2 matching 8 bases. The CDR3 sequence is 14 residues long. The V gene end was trimmed by 6 bases and the J gene end by 5 bases; junction bases not matched to a gene: 9. CDR1 and CDR2 from the germline V gene are SGHVS and FQNEAQ. The CDR3 DNA reads as TGTGCCAGCAGACGACTAGCGAGTTCCAACGAGCAGTACTTC. Residues: CASRRLASSNEQYF.

The rearrangement uses TRBV7-9 and TRBJ2-1, with 9 nucleotides matching TRBD2. Germline CDR1 SEHNR, CDR2 FQNEAQ (reference sequence). V trimming: 2 bases; J trimming: 8 bases; junction bases outside the gene matches: 7. CDR3 size: 15 residues. The CDR3 loop is CASSLSSGRSHEQFF. The CDR3 coding sequence is TGTGCCAGCAGCTTAAGCAGCGGGAGGTCCCATGAGCAGTTCTTC.

V gene TRBV28 combines with J gene TRBJ2-7; tentative D call: TRBD1 (5 bases). Trimming pared 6 bases from V and 3 bases from J, leaving 12 bases between. This CDR3 contains 13 residues. Germline-derived CDR1 and CDR2 are MDHEN and SYDVKM. The CDR3 bases are TGTGCCAGCAGCCCCCCAGGGTTCTACGAGCAGTACTTC. It translates to CASSPPGFYEQYF.

The chain is built from TRBV7-2 and TRBJ2-1; 7 bases fit TRBD2. The V segment lost 4 bases and the J segment 4 bases; nucleotides outside the gene matches: 10. CDR1 and CDR2 from the germline V gene are SGHTA and FQGNSA. The CDR3 runs 16 residues. The CDR3 region is CASSSTSAKLYNEQFF. As DNA, the CDR3 is TGTGCCAGCAGCTCTACTAGCGCAAAACTGTACAATGAGCAGTTCTTC.

CDR3 residues: CASSPPLGVRDTEAFF. CDR3 sequence (DNA): TGTGCCAGCTCACCACCGCTCGGGGTACGGGACACTGAAGCTTTCTTT. V usage is TRBV18 and J usage is TRBJ1-1; D remains unclear. V was shortened by 0 bases and J by 3 bases, with 14 bases between the two germline ends. The CDR3 is 16 amino acids. CDR1 KGHSH and CDR2 LQKENI come from the germline V gene.